This record looks at one T cell receptor beta chain sequence and its context. This record comes from a study of blood T cell repertoires in COVID-19. Across the whole study: COVID-19 samples from acute and convalescent phases originated in the United States, Italy and Spain.

The CDR3 contains 12 residues. With 4 bases removed from V and 4 bases from J, the gap between germline ends came to 7 bases. Germline values: CDR1 SNHLY, CDR2 FYNNEI. Profiled with immunoSEQ multiplex PCR; TCRdb holds only in-frame clones, not every one. In the table there are approximately 130,000 clones, about 90% of which are singletons. This rearrangement joins TRBV2 to TRBJ1-1; unclear D gene. The source of this sequence is a woman aged 45-60 years who had recovered from COVID-19. Material for sequencing was peripheral blood. The DNA of the CDR3 is TGTGCCAGCAGTGTACTTGGCACTGAAGCTTTCTTT. It encodes CASSVLGTEAFF.